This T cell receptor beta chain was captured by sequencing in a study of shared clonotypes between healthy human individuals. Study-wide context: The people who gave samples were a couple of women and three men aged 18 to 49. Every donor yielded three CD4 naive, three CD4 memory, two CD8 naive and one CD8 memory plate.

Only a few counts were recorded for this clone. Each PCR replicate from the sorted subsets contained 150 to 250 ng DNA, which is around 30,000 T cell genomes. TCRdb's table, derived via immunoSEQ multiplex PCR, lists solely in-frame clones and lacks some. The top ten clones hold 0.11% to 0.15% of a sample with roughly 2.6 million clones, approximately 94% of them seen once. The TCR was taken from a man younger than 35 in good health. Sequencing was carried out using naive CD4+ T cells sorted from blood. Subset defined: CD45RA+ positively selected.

The CDR3, as DNA: TGTGCCAGCAGTGACTGGAGTTCACCCCTCCACTTT. Its protein product is CASSDWSSPLHF. V usage is TRBV2 and J usage is TRBJ1-6; D not certain. V lost 3 bases and J lost 9, with 6 bases in between. The germline V gene has CDR1 SNHLY and CDR2 FYNNEI. The CDR3 loop spans 12 amino acids.